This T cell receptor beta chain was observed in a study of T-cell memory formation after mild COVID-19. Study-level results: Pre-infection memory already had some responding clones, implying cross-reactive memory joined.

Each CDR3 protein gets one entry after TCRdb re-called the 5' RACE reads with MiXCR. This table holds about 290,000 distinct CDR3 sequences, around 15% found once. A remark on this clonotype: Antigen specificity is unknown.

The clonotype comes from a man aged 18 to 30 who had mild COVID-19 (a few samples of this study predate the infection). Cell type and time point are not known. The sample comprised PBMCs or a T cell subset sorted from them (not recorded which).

The CDR3 region is CASSQPGQGTNEKLFF. CDR3 nucleotides: TGTGCCAGCTCTCAACCGGGACAGGGGACTAATGAAAAACTGTTTTTT. This sequence joins TRBV18 and TRBJ1-4, with 10 bases aligning to TRBD1. With 6 bases clipped from V and 2 bases from J, the junction kept 6 bases outside the gene matches. CDR3 size: 16 residues. Germline V gives CDR1 KGHSH, CDR2 LQKENI.